These 23 T cell receptor beta chains share one sample of origin, sequenced in a study of blood T cell repertoires in COVID-19. Sequenced by immunoSEQ multiplex PCR; TCRdb stores in-frame clones only, minus some. The sample has about 140,000 clones, around 90% seen once. Material: peripheral blood. The receptors here all came from a man aged 70 or older with acute or convalescent COVID-19.

V gene TRBV29-1 combines with J gene TRBJ1-2; 9 bases align to TRBD1. Germline CDR1 and CDR2: SQVTM and ANQGSEA. This CDR3 has 15 residues. Trimming removed 0 bases from V and 8 bases from J; junction bases left unmatched: 10. The DNA of the CDR3 is TGCAGCGTTGAAGATTATACGGGACAGGGATACGGCTACACCTTC. It codes for CSVEDYTGQGYGYTF. Complete variable domain (other parts from reference TRBV29-1 and TRBJ1-2): SAVISQKPSRDICQRGTSLTIQCQVDSQVTMMFWYRQQPGQSLTLIATANQGSEATYESGFVIDKFPISRPNLTFSTLTVSNMSPEDSSIYLCSVEDYTGQGYGYTFGSGTRLTVV.

This clone was picked up one time. This chain uses TRBV7-2 with TRBJ2-7; D call uncertain. The CDR3 loop spans 12 amino acids. CDR1 SGHTA and CDR2 FQGNSA come from the germline V gene. V lost 4 bases, J lost 6 bases, and 10 bases lay in between. The CDR3 is CASSSYQAEQYF. CDR3 coding DNA: TGTGCCAGCAGCTCATACCAAGCCGAGCAGTACTTC.

The chain is built from TRBV10-2 and TRBJ2-7; 9 nucleotides agree with TRBD1. The CDR3 consists of 14 residues. Germline values: CDR1 WSHSY, CDR2 SAAADI. V lost 8 bases, J lost 1 base, and 6 bases stayed unmatched. The CDR3 is CASGGQGRSYEQYF. CDR3 DNA sequence: TGCGCCAGCGGCGGACAGGGGCGATCCTACGAGCAGTACTTC.

The chain carries TRBV11-2 and TRBJ2-1, with 7 bases that match TRBD1. V shed 6 bases and J 5 bases; nucleotides not matched to a gene: 7. Germline V gene data show CDR1 as SGHAT and CDR2 as FQNNGV. CDR3 length: 14 amino acids. The CDR3 region has the DNA TGTGCCAGCAGTGAGGGACAGCGTAACAATGAGCAGTTCTTC. It translates to CASSEGQRNNEQFF. Using reference TRBV11-2 and TRBJ2-1 for the parts outside the CDR3, the full variable domain is EAGVAQSPRYKIIEKRQSVAFWCNPISGHATLYWYQQILGQGPKLLIQFQNNGVVDDSQLPKDRFSAERLKGVDSTLKIQPAKLEDSAVYLCASSEGQRNNEQFFGPGTRLTVL.

The chain couples TRBV7-6 to TRBJ2-7; TRBD2 aligns across 9 bases. From germline, CDR1 is SGHVS and CDR2 FNYEAQ. The length of the CDR3 is 15 residues. V was clipped by 7 bases and J by 2 bases; unmatched bases: 9. In DNA, the CDR3 is TGTGCCAGCACGAAGGGAGCGGGAGGAACCTACGAGCAGTACTTC. As protein: CASTKGAGGTYEQYF.

The V gene is TRBV6-1, the J gene TRBJ1-3, with D uncertain. CDR1 is MNHNS and CDR2 is SASEGT in the germline V gene. Trimming removed 3 bases from V and 0 bases from J, with 18 bases in between. The CDR3 length is 18 residues. Here the CDR3 reads CASSETPAGSSSGNTIYF. CDR3 sequence (DNA): TGTGCCAGCAGTGAGACGCCGGCGGGGTCGAGCTCTGGAAACACCATATATTTT.

The chain recombines TRBV7-2 with TRBJ1-5; 8 bases map to TRBD1. Germline loops: CDR1 SGHTA, CDR2 FQGNSA. After removal of 4 bases from V and 9 bases from J, the junction contained 11 bases not matched to a gene. The CDR3 totals 15 residues. The CDR3 nucleotides read TGTGCCAGCAGCTCAAATACGCAGGGGGCATCGCCCCAGCATTTT. The encoded protein is CASSSNTQGASPQHF.

The gene calls are TRBV19 and TRBJ2-5; TRBD2 matches 10 bases. The J segment lost 5 bases and the V segment lost 4 bases, leaving 4 bases of the junction unmatched. This CDR3 comprises 14 residues. Germline-derived CDR1 and CDR2 are LNHDA and SQIVND (reference sequence). Written as DNA, the CDR3 is TGTGCCAGTAGTAGGGGACTAGCGCTGGAGACCCAGTACTTC. Amino acids: CASSRGLALETQYF.

J is TRBJ2-6 and V is TRBV5-1; D remains ambiguous. CDR1 is SGHRS, CDR2 YFSETQ, per germline. Trimming removed 1 base from V and 4 bases from J, with 12 bases in between. The CDR3 spans 16 residues. CDR3 nucleotide sequence: TGCGCCAGCAGCTTGCCCCTAACTCTGGGGGCCAACGTCCTGACTTTC. Residues: CASSLPLTLGANVLTF.

The chain combines TRBV19 with TRBJ1-4; TRBD1 aligns across 8 bases. After removal of 4 bases from V and 0 bases from J, the junction contained 1 base not matched to a gene. From germline, CDR1 is LNHDA and CDR2 SQIVND (reference sequence). The CDR3 has 15 amino acids. The CDR3 coding sequence is TGTGCCAGTAGTACAGGGGGCTCAACTAATGAAAAACTGTTTTTT. It translates to CASSTGGSTNEKLFF. The full variable domain, rest sourced from reference TRBV19 and TRBJ1-4, is DGGITQSPKYLFRKEGQNVTLSCEQNLNHDAMYWYRQDPGQGLRLIYYSQIVNDFQKGDIAEGYSVSREKKESFPLTVTSAQKNPTAFYLCASSTGGSTNEKLFFGSGTQLSVL.

This rearrangement joins TRBV5-1 to TRBJ1-1; 7 nucleotides line up with TRBD1. V shed 0 bases, J shed 4 bases, and the junction held 6 bases outside the gene matches. In germline, CDR1 is SGHRS, CDR2 YFSETQ. This CDR3 has 15 amino acids. The DNA for the CDR3 is TGCGCCAGCAGCTTGGGGCGCCAGGGGGGCACTGAAGCTTTCTTT. Amino acids: CASSLGRQGGTEAFF.

V is TRBV5-4 and J is TRBJ2-3; possible D gene TRBD2, 6 bases. Germline CDR1 SGHNT, CDR2 YYREEE (reference sequence). V was cut by 2 bases and J by 5 bases, with 21 bases left in between. The CDR3 runs to 17 residues. In nucleotides, the CDR3 is TGTGCCAGCAGCTTCTCCGGGAGCTTACAAGCCTTAGATACGCAGTATTTT. It yields the protein CASSFSGSLQALDTQYF.

This clone was found once. The chain joins TRBV27 to TRBJ2-6; a possible D gene is TRBD2 (5 bases). In germline, CDR1 is MNHEY, CDR2 SMNVEV (reference sequence). Trimming shortened V by 5 bases and J by 0 bases, and 11 bases separated the two germline ends. The CDR3 is made up of 16 amino acids. CDR3 sequence reads: CASSTTGISGANVLTF. The DNA of the CDR3 is TGTGCCAGCAGTACCACGGGGATCTCTGGGGCCAACGTCCTGACTTTC.

CDR3 residues: CASSREGSYNEQFF. The DNA of the CDR3 is TGCGCCAGCAGCCGGGAGGGTTCCTACAATGAGCAGTTCTTC. V gene TRBV5-1 combines with J gene TRBJ2-1, with TRBD2 matching 8 bases. This CDR3 spans 14 amino acids. V shed 4 bases, J shed 1 base, and the junction held 1 base outside the gene matches. Looked up from germline, CDR1 is SGHRS and CDR2 is YFSETQ.

The chain recombines TRBV11-2 with TRBJ1-6, with TRBD1 matching over 7 bases. Germline trimming cut 4 bases from V and 11 bases from J; bases unmatched to any gene: 11. Germline CDR1 is SGHAT and CDR2 is FQNNGV. The CDR3 totals 15 residues. The CDR3 loop reads CASSSGAGGRPPLHF. Written as DNA, the CDR3 is TGTGCCAGCAGCTCTGGCGCAGGGGGGAGGCCACCCCTCCACTTT. The entire variable domain, with the rest obtained from reference TRBV11-2 and TRBJ1-6, is as follows: EAGVAQSPRYKIIEKRQSVAFWCNPISGHATLYWYQQILGQGPKLLIQFQNNGVVDDSQLPKDRFSAERLKGVDSTLKIQPAKLEDSAVYLCASSSGAGGRPPLHFGNGTRLTVT.

This clone was recorded only once. The chain links TRBV24-1 to TRBJ1-2; the match to TRBD1 covers 9 bases. Looked up from germline, CDR1 is KGHDR and CDR2 is SFDVKD. There are 15 residues in the CDR3. With 2 bases clipped from V and 9 bases from J, the junction kept 9 bases outside the gene matches. The CDR3 loop reads CATSDSDRGSHRYTF. CDR3 nucleotides: TGTGCCACCAGTGATTCCGACAGGGGGTCACATCGCTACACCTTC.

V is TRBV3-1 (or the pseudogene TRBV3-2) and J is TRBJ1-4; possible D gene TRBD1, 5 bases. V was shortened by 3 bases and J by 2 bases, with 16 bases between the two germline ends. CDR1 is LGHDT, CDR2 YNNKEL, per germline (reference sequence). The CDR3 contains 17 residues. The CDR3 DNA reads TGTGCCAGCAGCCACCGCGGATGGGGGGTGACTAATGAAAAACTGTTTTTT. Its protein product is CASSHRGWGVTNEKLFF.

V gene TRBV7-3 combines with J gene TRBJ1-6; weak D call: TRBD1 (5 bases). The CDR3 extends over 18 amino acids. Per the germline V gene, CDR1 is SGHTA and CDR2 is FQGTGA. The ends were cut back, 4 bases at V and 0 bases at J, with 16 bases in the middle. The CDR3 spells CASSSNRGGFSYNSPLHF. CDR3 DNA: TGTGCCAGCAGCTCGAACCGGGGGGGATTCTCCTATAATTCACCCCTCCACTTT.

In its sample, this clone is medium-sized (0.01 to 0.1%). The chain is built from TRBV9 and TRBJ1-3; D not certain. Between the trimmed V and J ends, which lost 1 base and 0 bases, there was a span of 5 bases. This CDR3 is built from 14 residues. In germline, CDR1 is SGDLS, CDR2 YYNGEE. This CDR3 reads CASSVQSSGNTIYF. In DNA, the CDR3 is TGTGCCAGCAGCGTACAATCCTCTGGAAACACCATATATTTT. Complete variable domain (other parts from reference TRBV9 and TRBJ1-3): DSGVTQTPKHLITATGQRVTLRCSPRSGDLSVYWYQQSLDQGLQFLIQYYNGEERAKGNILERFSAQQFPDLHSELNLSSLELGDSALYFCASSVQSSGNTIYFGEGSWLTVV.

The chain couples TRBV29-1 to TRBJ1-1, with TRBD1 as a possible D gene (5 bases). The V end was cut by 2 bases, the J end by 5 bases, with 12 bases between. The germline V gene has CDR1 SQVTM and CDR2 ANQGSEA. The CDR3 has 13 amino acids. CDR3 DNA sequence: TGCAGCGTTGAAATAGGCGGGGGGACTGAAGCTTTCTTT. Protein: CSVEIGGGTEAFF. Full variable domain (remainder filled in from reference TRBV29-1 and TRBJ1-1): SAVISQKPSRDICQRGTSLTIQCQVDSQVTMMFWYRQQPGQSLTLIATANQGSEATYESGFVIDKFPISRPNLTFSTLTVSNMSPEDSSIYLCSVEIGGGTEAFFGQGTRLTVV.

CDR3 sequence reads: CASRERGQGHTGELFF. CDR3 coding DNA: TGTGCCAGTCGAGAAAGGGGACAGGGGCACACCGGGGAGCTGTTTTTT. The gene calls are TRBV19 and TRBJ2-2, with 10 positions matching TRBD1. The V and J ends lost 8 bases and 3 bases, in that order; junction bases with no gene match: 9. This CDR3 has 16 amino acids. Germline V gives CDR1 LNHDA, CDR2 SQIVND (reference sequence).

The chain joins TRBV11-2 to TRBJ2-1, with D perhaps TRBD2 (6 bases). The V end was cut by 1 base, the J end by 10 bases, with 20 bases between. The length of the CDR3 is 16 residues. The germline gives CDR1 SGHAT, CDR2 FQNNGV. CDR3 in amino acids: CASSLAGRDFRNEQFF. DNA of the CDR3: TGTGCCAGCAGCTTAGCGGGGCGGGATTTCAGGAACGAGCAGTTCTTC.

The chain joins TRBV7-8 to TRBJ1-4; D possibly corresponds to TRBD1 (5 bases). In germline, CDR1 is SGHVS, CDR2 FQNEAQ. V was trimmed by 2 bases and J by 8 bases, leaving 18 bases between them. The CDR3 consists of 16 residues. In DNA form, the CDR3 reads TGTGCCAGCAGCTTACAAAGGACGGGGGGAGGAGAAAAACTGTTTTTT. Its protein is CASSLQRTGGGEKLFF. Based on the CDR3 plus reference TRBV7-8 and TRBJ1-4, the full variable domain is GAGVSQSPRYKVAKRGQDVALRCDPISGHVSLFWYQQALGQGPEFLTYFQNEAQLDKSGLPSDRFFAERPEGSVSTLKIQRTQQEDSAVYLCASSLQRTGGGEKLFFGSGTQLSVL.